These T cell receptor beta chains were read from a single sample in a study of spatial heterogeneity in lung cancer. MiXCR was run by TCRdb on the 5' RACE reads, yielding one entry per CDR3 protein. Of 5,300 or so distinct CDR3 sequences in the sample, over 5% were seen once. The specimen comprised normal lung tissue next to the tumor, sampled at surgery. The source is a female donor with early-stage non-small cell lung cancer. The CDR3 runs from the conserved cysteine through the conserved F or W. The order of the fields is D gene, clone size, J gene, V gene, CDR3 protein, CDR3 DNA. A D gene is named only where the DNA matches it firmly. The listing skips clone size in some rows; elsewhere it reads once, few, many or a size class.

d_call: TRBD1
clone_size: many
j_call: TRBJ1-6
v_call: TRBV20-1
cdr3_aa: CSARGPGQYNSPLHF
cdr3_nt: TGCAGTGCTAGAGGACCGGGACAGTATAATTCACCCCTCCACTTT

d_call: NA
clone_size: medium-sized
j_call: TRBJ1-5
v_call: TRBV28
cdr3_aa: CASSWGRGLRPQHF
cdr3_nt: TGTGCCAGCAGTTGGGGAAGGGGTCTTCGGCCCCAGCATTTT

d_call: NA
clone_size: large
j_call: TRBJ1-4
v_call: TRBV5-1
cdr3_aa: CASRLSTVTNEKLFF
cdr3_nt: TGCGCCAGCAGACTTTCGACGGTAACTAATGAAAAACTGTTTTTT

d_call: NA
clone_size: NA
j_call: TRBJ1-5
v_call: TRBV6-2/TRBV6-3
cdr3_aa: CATQTGFTPQHF
cdr3_nt: TGTGCCACGCAGACAGGTTTTACGCCCCAGCATTTT

d_call: NA
clone_size: medium-sized
j_call: TRBJ1-1
v_call: TRBV12-3/TRBV12-4
cdr3_aa: CASSYRARGTEAFF
cdr3_nt: TGTGCCAGCAGTTACAGGGCCAGAGGGACTGAAGCTTTCTTT

d_call: NA
clone_size: medium-sized
j_call: TRBJ2-7
v_call: TRBV20-1
cdr3_aa: CSARSRDWYENEQYF
cdr3_nt: TGCAGTGCTCGGTCCCGGGACTGGTACGAAAACGAGCAGTACTTC

d_call: TRBD1
clone_size: many
j_call: TRBJ2-7
v_call: TRBV3-1
cdr3_aa: CASSLPGQGAYEQYF
cdr3_nt: TGTGCCAGCAGCCTTCCTGGCCAGGGGGCCTACGAGCAGTACTTC

d_call: NA
clone_size: medium-sized
j_call: TRBJ2-3
v_call: TRBV5-1
cdr3_aa: CASSLSLRGTDTQYF
cdr3_nt: TGCGCCAGCAGCTTGAGCCTCCGAGGCACAGATACGCAGTATTTT

d_call: TRBD1
clone_size: NA
j_call: TRBJ2-2
v_call: TRBV24-1
cdr3_aa: CATRGTGRNTGELFF
cdr3_nt: TGTGCCACCAGGGGGACAGGGAGGAACACCGGGGAGCTGTTTTTT

d_call: TRBD1
clone_size: medium-sized
j_call: TRBJ1-5
v_call: TRBV28
cdr3_aa: CASRGQGSQPQHF
cdr3_nt: TGTGCCAGCAGGGGACAGGGGAGTCAGCCCCAGCATTTT

d_call: NA
clone_size: medium-sized
j_call: TRBJ1-3
v_call: TRBV28
cdr3_aa: CASFARVTGNTIYF
cdr3_nt: TGTGCCAGCTTTGCGAGGGTCACGGGAAACACCATATATTTT

d_call: TRBD2
clone_size: many
j_call: TRBJ2-2
v_call: TRBV2
cdr3_aa: CASSEARLAGVTGELFF
cdr3_nt: TGTGCCAGCAGTGAAGCTAGGCTAGCGGGCGTTACCGGGGAGCTGTTTTTT

d_call: NA
clone_size: many
j_call: TRBJ1-5
v_call: TRBV6-5
cdr3_aa: CASTPRGKNQPQHF
cdr3_nt: TGTGCCAGCACCCCGAGGGGGAAAAATCAGCCCCAGCATTTT

d_call: NA
clone_size: NA
j_call: TRBJ2-3
v_call: TRBV5-1
cdr3_aa: CASSLFNALDTQYF
cdr3_nt: TGCGCCAGCAGCTTGTTTAATGCTCTAGATACGCAGTATTTT

d_call: TRBD1
clone_size: many
j_call: TRBJ1-5
v_call: TRBV28
cdr3_aa: CASSFGRGYRQPQHF
cdr3_nt: TGTGCCAGCAGTTTCGGCAGGGGGTATCGTCAGCCCCAGCATTTT

d_call: TRBD2
clone_size: many
j_call: TRBJ2-3
v_call: TRBV28
cdr3_aa: CASRKRAGVGTDTQYF
cdr3_nt: TGTGCCAGTCGAAAGCGAGCGGGAGTGGGCACAGATACGCAGTATTTT

d_call: NA
clone_size: NA
j_call: TRBJ1-1
v_call: TRBV6-5
cdr3_aa: CASSLIGRGTEAFF
cdr3_nt: TGTGCCAGCAGTTTGATAGGACGGGGTACTGAAGCTTTCTTT

d_call: NA
clone_size: many
j_call: TRBJ1-3
v_call: TRBV5-1
cdr3_aa: CASSSDTFSGNTIYF
cdr3_nt: TGCGCCAGCAGCTCAGACACTTTCTCTGGAAACACCATATATTTT

d_call: NA
clone_size: few
j_call: TRBJ2-1
v_call: TRBV6-1
cdr3_aa: CASSAPVGENNEQFF
cdr3_nt: TGTGCCAGCAGTGCCCCAGTCGGGGAAAACAATGAGCAGTTCTTC

d_call: NA
clone_size: medium-sized
j_call: TRBJ1-1
v_call: TRBV5-1
cdr3_aa: CASSLDGPINTEAFF
cdr3_nt: TGCGCCAGCAGCTTGGACGGCCCTATTAACACTGAAGCTTTCTTT

d_call: NA
clone_size: many
j_call: TRBJ2-7
v_call: TRBV20-1
cdr3_aa: CSARGLPGSYEQYF
cdr3_nt: TGCAGTGCTAGAGGACTCCCGGGGTCCTACGAGCAGTACTTC

d_call: TRBD1
clone_size: NA
j_call: TRBJ1-1
v_call: TRBV29-1
cdr3_aa: CSIEMTGNWAFF
cdr3_nt: TGCAGCATTGAGATGACAGGGAACTGGGCTTTCTTT

d_call: NA
clone_size: medium-sized
j_call: TRBJ2-3
v_call: TRBV7-8
cdr3_aa: CASSPGASTDTQYF
cdr3_nt: TGTGCCAGCAGCCCCGGGGCTAGCACAGATACGCAGTATTTT

d_call: NA
clone_size: NA
j_call: TRBJ1-6
v_call: TRBV2
cdr3_aa: CASSEQAGSSPLHF
cdr3_nt: TGTGCCAGCAGTGAGCAGGCTGGTAGTTCACCCCTCCACTTT

d_call: NA
clone_size: medium-sized
j_call: TRBJ2-3
v_call: TRBV6-5
cdr3_aa: CASGYREDTQYF
cdr3_nt: TGTGCCAGCGGGTACAGGGAAGATACGCAGTATTTT

d_call: TRBD2
clone_size: many
j_call: TRBJ2-3
v_call: TRBV23-1
cdr3_aa: CASSQRLAGEDTQYF
cdr3_nt: TGCGCCAGCAGTCAACGACTAGCGGGAGAAGATACGCAGTATTTT

d_call: NA
clone_size: many
j_call: TRBJ1-4
v_call: TRBV20-1
cdr3_aa: CLSRDSEKLFF
cdr3_nt: TGCCTGAGCCGGGATTCTGAAAAACTGTTTTTT

d_call: TRBD2
clone_size: once
j_call: TRBJ2-5
v_call: TRBV9
cdr3_aa: CASSVETSGSETQYF
cdr3_nt: TGTGCCAGCAGCGTAGAGACTAGCGGGAGCGAGACCCAGTACTTC

d_call: TRBD1
clone_size: NA
j_call: TRBJ2-1
v_call: TRBV28
cdr3_aa: CASKEGDRAVGQFF
cdr3_nt: TGTGCCAGCAAAGAGGGTGACAGGGCGGTTGGGCAGTTCTTC

d_call: TRBD1
clone_size: medium-sized
j_call: TRBJ1-2
v_call: TRBV30
cdr3_aa: CAWSVRGTGVAGYTF
cdr3_nt: TGTGCCTGGAGTGTACGTGGGACAGGGGTAGCGGGCTACACCTTC

d_call: TRBD1
clone_size: many
j_call: TRBJ1-2
v_call: TRBV13
cdr3_aa: CASSFGQGGDYGYTF
cdr3_nt: TGTGCCAGCAGCTTCGGTCAGGGGGGCGACTATGGCTACACCTTC

d_call: TRBD2
clone_size: many
j_call: TRBJ2-1
v_call: TRBV24-1
cdr3_aa: CATGFTGAGDSNEQFF
cdr3_nt: TGTGCCACCGGATTCACAGGAGCGGGGGACTCCAATGAGCAGTTCTTC

d_call: NA
clone_size: few
j_call: TRBJ2-7
v_call: TRBV2
cdr3_aa: CASNQDNSYEQYF
cdr3_nt: TGTGCCAGCAATCAGGACAACTCCTACGAGCAGTACTTC

d_call: TRBD1
clone_size: few
j_call: TRBJ2-7
v_call: TRBV5-1
cdr3_aa: CASAPDRGRIYEQYF
cdr3_nt: TGCGCCAGCGCCCCCGACAGGGGGCGTATCTACGAGCAGTACTTC

d_call: TRBD2
clone_size: many
j_call: TRBJ2-1
v_call: TRBV12-3/TRBV12-4
cdr3_aa: CASSILAGPYNEQFF
cdr3_nt: TGTGCCAGCAGTATACTAGCGGGACCCTACAATGAGCAGTTCTTC

d_call: NA
clone_size: medium-sized
j_call: TRBJ2-5
v_call: TRBV11-2
cdr3_aa: CASSLEYQGMETQYF
cdr3_nt: TGTGCCAGCAGCTTAGAGTACCAGGGGATGGAGACCCAGTACTTC

d_call: NA
clone_size: medium-sized
j_call: TRBJ1-5
v_call: TRBV6-1
cdr3_aa: CASSEYQPQHF
cdr3_nt: TGTGCCAGCAGTGAGTATCAGCCCCAGCATTTT

d_call: NA
clone_size: many
j_call: TRBJ1-1
v_call: TRBV6-6
cdr3_aa: CASSYAGTGVNTEAFF
cdr3_nt: TGTGCCAGCAGTTACGCGGGAACGGGAGTGAACACTGAAGCTTTCTTT

d_call: TRBD1
clone_size: medium-sized
j_call: TRBJ1-1
v_call: TRBV25-1
cdr3_aa: CASSTPGTGSTEAFF
cdr3_nt: TGTGCCAGCAGTACCCCCGGGACAGGGAGCACTGAAGCTTTCTTT

d_call: TRBD1
clone_size: many
j_call: TRBJ2-1
v_call: TRBV5-1
cdr3_aa: CASSGGQGGQNEQFF
cdr3_nt: TGCGCCAGCAGCGGGGGACAGGGAGGACAGAATGAGCAGTTCTTC

d_call: NA
clone_size: few
j_call: TRBJ2-1
v_call: TRBV6-6
cdr3_aa: CASREKREQFF
cdr3_nt: TGTGCCAGCAGAGAGAAGCGGGAGCAGTTCTTC

d_call: TRBD1
clone_size: medium-sized
j_call: TRBJ2-7
v_call: TRBV5-1
cdr3_aa: CASSSGQGYEQYF
cdr3_nt: TGCGCCAGCAGCTCAGGACAGGGCTACGAGCAGTACTTC

d_call: TRBD1
clone_size: medium-sized
j_call: TRBJ2-1
v_call: TRBV6-2/TRBV6-3
cdr3_aa: CASSIQGHEQFF
cdr3_nt: TGTGCCAGCTCCATACAGGGGCATGAGCAGTTCTTC

d_call: TRBD1
clone_size: medium-sized
j_call: TRBJ1-2
v_call: TRBV29-1
cdr3_aa: CSAGTGDYGYTF
cdr3_nt: TGCAGCGCAGGGACAGGGGACTATGGCTACACCTTC

d_call: NA
clone_size: medium-sized
j_call: TRBJ1-5
v_call: TRBV5-8
cdr3_aa: CASSLGGLSNQPQHF
cdr3_nt: TGTGCCAGCAGCTTGGGCGGTTTAAGCAATCAGCCCCAGCATTTT

d_call: NA
clone_size: medium-sized
j_call: TRBJ2-4
v_call: TRBV12-3/TRBV12-4
cdr3_aa: CASTTLVDGGGIQYF
cdr3_nt: TGTGCCAGCACTACCTTGGTTGACGGTGGGGGCATTCAGTACTTC

d_call: TRBD1
clone_size: medium-sized
j_call: TRBJ2-7
v_call: TRBV20-1
cdr3_aa: CSARDGDRISYEQYF
cdr3_nt: TGCAGTGCTAGAGATGGGGACAGGATCTCCTACGAGCAGTACTTC

d_call: NA
clone_size: many
j_call: TRBJ2-1
v_call: TRBV5-1
cdr3_aa: CASSFVDEQFF
cdr3_nt: TGCGCCAGCAGCTTCGTTGATGAGCAGTTCTTC

d_call: NA
clone_size: medium-sized
j_call: TRBJ1-1
v_call: TRBV6-5
cdr3_aa: CASSWGNTEAFF
cdr3_nt: TGTGCCAGCAGTTGGGGAAACACTGAAGCTTTCTTT

d_call: TRBD2
clone_size: few
j_call: TRBJ2-5
v_call: TRBV7-9
cdr3_aa: CASSLGRLAGGETQYF
cdr3_nt: TGTGCCAGCAGCTTAGGCCGCCTAGCGGGAGGAGAGACCCAGTACTTC

d_call: NA
clone_size: NA
j_call: TRBJ2-1
v_call: TRBV29-1
cdr3_aa: CSVAMLSSYNEQFF
cdr3_nt: TGCAGCGTTGCAATGTTGAGCTCCTACAATGAGCAGTTCTTC

d_call: NA
clone_size: medium-sized
j_call: TRBJ1-6
v_call: TRBV7-9
cdr3_aa: CASSRSRGDPLHF
cdr3_nt: TGTGCCAGCAGCCGGTCAAGGGGGGACCCCCTCCACTTT

d_call: NA
clone_size: medium-sized
j_call: TRBJ2-1
v_call: TRBV5-1
cdr3_aa: CASSSLPGANPNEQFF
cdr3_nt: TGCGCCAGCAGCTCCCTCCCGGGCGCGAACCCTAATGAGCAGTTCTTC